This TCR beta chain is drawn from a study of shared clonotypes between healthy human individuals. At the level of the study: For every donor, three CD4 naive, three CD4 memory, two CD8 naive and one CD8 memory plates were used.

There are 13 residues in the CDR3. V was shortened by 8 bases and J by 4 bases, with 11 bases between the two germline ends. Germline V gives CDR1 LNHDA, CDR2 SQIVND (reference sequence). Each subset's genomic DNA was shared equally among a number of immunoSEQ plates. The repertoire was sequenced with immunoSEQ multiplex PCR; TCRdb's copy has only in-frame clones and lacks some. The sample yields millions of clones, about 95% seen once. CD8 cells classed as naive were CD45RO-negative and positively selected for CCR7, excluding terminally differentiated effector memory CD45RA+ cells. This sequence joins TRBV19 and TRBJ2-2; D unresolved. This TCR derives from a man in his late teens or twenties in good health. The specimen was naive CD8+ T cells sorted from blood. The CDR3: CASGPMGTGELFF. The CDR3, as DNA: TGTGCCAGTGGCCCGATGGGCACCGGGGAGCTGTTTTTT.